This T cell receptor beta chain was captured in a study of radiation and T cells in renal cell carcinoma (dated by TCRdb to 2018 to 2020). At the level of the whole study: Samples came from a clinical trial, in which primary renal cell carcinomas received 15 Gy stereotactic body radiation therapy followed by nephrectomy 4 weeks later. A total of 50 or so samples underwent TCR beta sequencing, made up of approximately 26 tumors and around 27 peripheral blood samples. A total of 4 million to 5 million unique CDR3 nucleotide sequences, encoding 2.5 million to 3 million unique CDR3 amino acid sequences, were found across all 50 or so samples. General study outcomes and caveats: Effects of radiation dose or scheduling on the TCR repertoire could not be addressed with the single-armed trial design. In blood, the top tumor clonotypes increased between baseline and 2 weeks post-radiation and then shrank by 4 weeks, which suggests that tumor-resident clones expanded only transiently. Tracking of blood repertoire dynamics stopped at approximately four weeks after treatment, with no follow-up past that point. Because pretreatment tumor biopsies were not available, the baseline intratumoral presence of clonotypes could not be determined.

The time point label here, explained by the study, means: baseline pretreatment blood. Explained via the paper, the treatment or condition label denotes: 15 Gy SBRT to primary tumor, nephrectomy 4 weeks later. To follow tumor-enriched clonotypes, serial peripheral blood was collected from radiation-treated patients at baseline and at 2 weeks and 4 weeks after SBRT. Every patient's renal cell carcinoma showed clear cell pathology. The QIAamp DNA Blood Mini Kit (Qiagen) was used to prepare genomic DNA for TCR sequencing. The analyses included just those samples that passed every quality control check. V is pruned by 3 bases and J by 4 bases, leaving 10 bases of the junction without a gene match. The CDR3 goes from the cysteine to the phenylalanine over 15 residues. The retained sequence is limited to the CDR3, 45 bases, with the frame set at the first base. The germline V gene (reference sequence) supplies CDR1 GTSNPN and CDR2 SVGIG.

TCR beta libraries were generated from genomic DNA with the immunoSEQ kit, following the manufacturer's recommendations. For library preparation, a first multiplex PCR was performed with proprietary primers, followed by a second PCR in which unique barcodes were added, and bead cleanups were performed after each round. A positive control reaction and a negative control reaction, both provided in the kit, were run with every batch of samples. The final libraries were assessed on an Agilent 4200 TapeStation D1000 ScreenTape, pooled by volume, and quantified by qPCR. Sequencing ran on an Illumina NextSeq500 with a MidOutput 150-cycle cartridge, using 156 Read1 and 15 Index1 cycles with kit custom primers. The pooled library was loaded at 0.85 to 1 pM, with an approximately 19% PhiX control spiked in. Per the original workflow: Vendor-processed data were analyzed in R, with a clonotype defined as all T cells sharing the same CDR3 nucleotide sequence. For clone abundance analyses, frequencies were normalized to the 10,000 most abundant clones in each sample. Before analysis, public T cell clones were removed, and these numbered fewer than six per sample on average. Tumor-enriched clonotypes and baseline blood-enriched clonotypes were defined as those with an abundance difference of at least 32-fold between compartments. A beta-binomial differential abundance model was used to identify clonotypes that expanded or contracted between blood time points. The Baroni-Urbani and Buser coefficient was used to measure tumor-blood repertoire similarity, and groups were compared with two-tailed Wilcoxon tests in R. TCRdb holds this immuneACCESS table with in-frame rearrangements only. Some clones are missing; in checked studies, unresolved V genes explain under half, and the rest has no known cause. V and J calls and clone size follow that table, whereas D and trimming were derived from the DNA. For this sample there are 120,000 to 150,000 clones; about 85% appear just once. About 4.3% of the sample comes from the top ten.

A word on this clone: Its antigen target is currently unknown. Base qualities are not recorded, but no much larger clone differs from it by a single base.

The source material was blood, sampled from a patient whose treatment included radiotherapy and nephrectomy. The chain links TRBV30 with TRBJ1-2; 8 of the junction bases match TRBD1. The TCR was taken from a woman aged 70-85 years with renal cell carcinoma. Read as DNA, the sequence is TGTGCCTGGAGGGAGACAGGGGATGGGGGCTATGGCTACACCTTC. This sequence encodes CAWRETGDGGYGYTF.